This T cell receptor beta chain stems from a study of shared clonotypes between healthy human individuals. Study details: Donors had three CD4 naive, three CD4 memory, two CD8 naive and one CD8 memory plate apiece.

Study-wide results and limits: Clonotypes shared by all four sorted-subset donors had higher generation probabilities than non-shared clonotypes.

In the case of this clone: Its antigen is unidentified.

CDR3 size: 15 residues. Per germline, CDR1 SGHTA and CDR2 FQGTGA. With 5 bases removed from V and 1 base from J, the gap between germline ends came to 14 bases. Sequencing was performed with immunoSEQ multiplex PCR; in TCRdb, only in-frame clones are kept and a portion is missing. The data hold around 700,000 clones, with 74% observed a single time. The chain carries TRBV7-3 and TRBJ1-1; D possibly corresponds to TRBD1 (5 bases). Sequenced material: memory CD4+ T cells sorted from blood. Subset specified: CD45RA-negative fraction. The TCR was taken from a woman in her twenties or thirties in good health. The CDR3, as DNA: TGTGCCAGCAGCCAGCAGGGTGGCCCGAACACTGAAGCTTTCTTT. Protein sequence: CASSQQGGPNTEAFF.